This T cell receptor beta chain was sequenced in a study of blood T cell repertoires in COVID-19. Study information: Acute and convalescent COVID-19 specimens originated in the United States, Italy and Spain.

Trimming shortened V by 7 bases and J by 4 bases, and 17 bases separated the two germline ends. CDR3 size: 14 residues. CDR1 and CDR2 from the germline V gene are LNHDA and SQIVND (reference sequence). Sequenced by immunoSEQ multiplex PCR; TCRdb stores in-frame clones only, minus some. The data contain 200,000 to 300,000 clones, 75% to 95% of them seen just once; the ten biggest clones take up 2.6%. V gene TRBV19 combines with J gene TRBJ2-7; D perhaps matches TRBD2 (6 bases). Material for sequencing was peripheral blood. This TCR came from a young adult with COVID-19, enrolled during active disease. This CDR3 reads CASKWGTGDYEQYF. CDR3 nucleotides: TGTGCCAGTAAGTGGGGGACTGGAGATTACGAGCAGTACTTC.